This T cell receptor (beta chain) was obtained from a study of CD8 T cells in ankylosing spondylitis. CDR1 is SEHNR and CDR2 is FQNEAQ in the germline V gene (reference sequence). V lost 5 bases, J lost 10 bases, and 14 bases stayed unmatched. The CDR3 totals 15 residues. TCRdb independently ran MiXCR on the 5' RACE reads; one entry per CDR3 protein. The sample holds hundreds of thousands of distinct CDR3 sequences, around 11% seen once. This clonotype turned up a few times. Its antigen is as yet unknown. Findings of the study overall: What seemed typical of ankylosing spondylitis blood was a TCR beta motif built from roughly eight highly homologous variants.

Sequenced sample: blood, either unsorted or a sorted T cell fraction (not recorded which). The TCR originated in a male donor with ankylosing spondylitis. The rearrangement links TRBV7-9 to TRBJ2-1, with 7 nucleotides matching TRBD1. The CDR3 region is CASSERIGGSREQFF. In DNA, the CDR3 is TGTGCCAGCAGCGAACGGATAGGGGGCAGTCGGGAGCAGTTCTTC.